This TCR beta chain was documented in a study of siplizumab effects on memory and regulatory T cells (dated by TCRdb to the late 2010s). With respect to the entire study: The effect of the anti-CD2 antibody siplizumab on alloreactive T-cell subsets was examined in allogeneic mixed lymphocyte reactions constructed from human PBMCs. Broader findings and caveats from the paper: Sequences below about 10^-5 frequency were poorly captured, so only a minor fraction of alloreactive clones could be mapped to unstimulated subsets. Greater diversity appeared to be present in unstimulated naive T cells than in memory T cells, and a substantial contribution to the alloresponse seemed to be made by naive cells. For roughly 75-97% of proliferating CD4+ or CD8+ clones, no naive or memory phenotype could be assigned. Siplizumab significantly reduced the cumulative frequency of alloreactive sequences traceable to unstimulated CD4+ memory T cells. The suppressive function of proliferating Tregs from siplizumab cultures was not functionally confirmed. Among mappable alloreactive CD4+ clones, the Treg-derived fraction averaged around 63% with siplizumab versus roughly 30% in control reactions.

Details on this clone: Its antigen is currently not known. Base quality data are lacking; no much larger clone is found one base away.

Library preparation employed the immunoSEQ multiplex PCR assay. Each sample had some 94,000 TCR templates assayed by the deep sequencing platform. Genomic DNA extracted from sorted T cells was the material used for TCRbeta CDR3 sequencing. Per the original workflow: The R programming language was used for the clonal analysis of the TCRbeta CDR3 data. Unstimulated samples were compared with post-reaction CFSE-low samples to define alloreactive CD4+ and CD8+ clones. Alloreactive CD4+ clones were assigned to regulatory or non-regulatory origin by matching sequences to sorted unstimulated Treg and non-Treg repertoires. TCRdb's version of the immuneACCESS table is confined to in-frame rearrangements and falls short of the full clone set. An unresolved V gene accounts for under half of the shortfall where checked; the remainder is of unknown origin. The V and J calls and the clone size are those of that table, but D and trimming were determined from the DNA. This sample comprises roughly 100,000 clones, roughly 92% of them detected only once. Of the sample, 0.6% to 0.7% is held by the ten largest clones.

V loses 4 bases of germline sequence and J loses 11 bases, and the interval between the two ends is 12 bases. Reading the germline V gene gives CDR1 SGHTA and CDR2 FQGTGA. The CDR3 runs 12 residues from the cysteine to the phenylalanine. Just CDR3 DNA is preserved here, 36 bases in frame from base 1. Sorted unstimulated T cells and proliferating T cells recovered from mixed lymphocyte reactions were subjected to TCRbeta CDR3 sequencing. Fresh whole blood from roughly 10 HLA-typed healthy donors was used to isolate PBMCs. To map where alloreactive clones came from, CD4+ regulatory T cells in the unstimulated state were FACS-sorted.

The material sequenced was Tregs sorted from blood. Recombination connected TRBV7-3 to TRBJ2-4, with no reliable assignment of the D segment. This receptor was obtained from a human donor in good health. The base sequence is TGTGCCAGCAGCTCCGGACCCATGCTTCAGTACTTC. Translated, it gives CASSSGPMLQYF.